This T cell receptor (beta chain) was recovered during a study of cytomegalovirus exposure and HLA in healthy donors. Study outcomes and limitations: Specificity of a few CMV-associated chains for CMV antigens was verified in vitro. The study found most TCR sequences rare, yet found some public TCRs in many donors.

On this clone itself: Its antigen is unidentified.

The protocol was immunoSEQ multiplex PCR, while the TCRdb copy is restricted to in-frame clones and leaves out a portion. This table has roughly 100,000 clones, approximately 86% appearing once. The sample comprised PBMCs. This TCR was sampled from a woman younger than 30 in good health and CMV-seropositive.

The CDR3 DNA follows: TGTGCCAGCAAGAGGGGGGAGGGAAGTCAGCCCCAGCATTTT. Residues: CASKRGEGSQPQHF. The genes are TRBV6-1 and TRBJ1-5; a possible D gene is TRBD1 (6 bases). Deletions cut 7 bases from V and 6 bases from J, with 16 bases between. The CDR3 has 14 residues. The germline V gene encodes CDR1 MNHNS and CDR2 SASEGT.